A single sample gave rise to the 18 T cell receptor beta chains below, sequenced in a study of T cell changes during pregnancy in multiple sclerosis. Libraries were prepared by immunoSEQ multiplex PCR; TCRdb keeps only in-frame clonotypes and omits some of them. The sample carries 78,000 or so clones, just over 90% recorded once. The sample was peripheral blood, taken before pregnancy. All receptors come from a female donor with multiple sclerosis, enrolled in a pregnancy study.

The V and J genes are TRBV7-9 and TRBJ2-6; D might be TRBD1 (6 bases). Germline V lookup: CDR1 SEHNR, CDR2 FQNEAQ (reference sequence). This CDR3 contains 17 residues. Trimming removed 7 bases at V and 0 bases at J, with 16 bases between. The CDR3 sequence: CASNRVATYSGANVLTF. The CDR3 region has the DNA TGTGCCAGCAACAGGGTCGCCACCTACTCTGGGGCCAACGTCCTGACTTTC. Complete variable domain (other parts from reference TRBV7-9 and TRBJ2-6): DTGVSQNPRHKITKRGQNVTFRCDPISEHNRLYWYRQTLGQGPEFLTYFQNEAQLEKSRLLSDRFSAERPKGSFSTLEIQRTEQGDSAMYLCASNRVATYSGANVLTFGAGSRLTVL.

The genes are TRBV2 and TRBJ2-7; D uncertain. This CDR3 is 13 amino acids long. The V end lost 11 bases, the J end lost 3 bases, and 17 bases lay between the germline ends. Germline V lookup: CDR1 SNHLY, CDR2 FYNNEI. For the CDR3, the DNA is TGTGCCGTAACCAGGAACGACGGCTACGAGCAGTACTTC. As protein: CAVTRNDGYEQYF.

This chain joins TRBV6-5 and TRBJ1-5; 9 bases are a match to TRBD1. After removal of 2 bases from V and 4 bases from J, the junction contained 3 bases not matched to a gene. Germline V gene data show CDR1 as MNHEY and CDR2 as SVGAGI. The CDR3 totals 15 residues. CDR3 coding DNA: TGTGCCAGCAGTTACACGACAGGGGGGAATCAGCCCCAGCATTTT. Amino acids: CASSYTTGGNQPQHF.

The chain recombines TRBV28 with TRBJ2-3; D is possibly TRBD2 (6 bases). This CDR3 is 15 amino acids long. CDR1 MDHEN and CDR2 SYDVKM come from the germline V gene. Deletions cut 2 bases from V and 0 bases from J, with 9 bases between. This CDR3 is CASSLVGTSTDTQYF. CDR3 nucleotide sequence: TGTGCCAGCAGTTTAGTCGGGACTAGCACAGATACGCAGTATTTT. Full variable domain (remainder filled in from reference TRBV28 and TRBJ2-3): DVKVTQSSRYLVKRTGEKVFLECVQDMDHENMFWYRQDPGLGLRLIYFSYDVKMKEKGDIPEGYSVSREKKERFSLILESASTNQTSMYLCASSLVGTSTDTQYFGPGTRLTVL.

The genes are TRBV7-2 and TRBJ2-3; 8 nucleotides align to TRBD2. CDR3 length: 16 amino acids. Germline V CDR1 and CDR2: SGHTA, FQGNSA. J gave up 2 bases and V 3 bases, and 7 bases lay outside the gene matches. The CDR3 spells CASSFLAGTTTDTQYF. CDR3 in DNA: TGTGCCAGCAGCTTTCTAGCGGGTACGACCACAGATACGCAGTATTTT. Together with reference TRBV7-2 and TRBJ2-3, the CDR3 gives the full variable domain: GAGVSQSPSNKVTEKGKDVELRCDPISGHTALYWYRQSLGQGLEFLIYFQGNSAPDKSGLPSDRFSAERTGGSVSTLTIQRTQQEDSAVYLCASSFLAGTTTDTQYFGPGTRLTVL.

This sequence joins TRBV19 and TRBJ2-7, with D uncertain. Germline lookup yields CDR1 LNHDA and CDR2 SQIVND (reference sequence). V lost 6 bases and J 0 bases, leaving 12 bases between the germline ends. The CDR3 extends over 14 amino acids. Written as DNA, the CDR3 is TGTGCCAGTAGCCCTGGCAGTAACTCCTACGAGCAGTACTTC. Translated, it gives CASSPGSNSYEQYF.

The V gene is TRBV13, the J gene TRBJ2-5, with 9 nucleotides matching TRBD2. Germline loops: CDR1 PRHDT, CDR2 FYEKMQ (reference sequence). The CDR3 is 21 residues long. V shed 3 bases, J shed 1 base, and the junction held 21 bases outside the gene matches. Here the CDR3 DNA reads TGTGCCAGCAGCTTGGATCCAGGTGGCGGGAGGGGAACTATGGCCCAAGAGACCCAGTACTTC. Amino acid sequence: CASSLDPGGGRGTMAQETQYF.

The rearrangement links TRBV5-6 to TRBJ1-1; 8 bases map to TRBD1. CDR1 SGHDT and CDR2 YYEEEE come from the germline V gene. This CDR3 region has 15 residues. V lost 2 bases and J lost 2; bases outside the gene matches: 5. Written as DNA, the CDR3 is TGTGCCAGCAGCTTAGGGACAGGAGCCAACACTGAAGCTTTCTTT. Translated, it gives CASSLGTGANTEAFF.

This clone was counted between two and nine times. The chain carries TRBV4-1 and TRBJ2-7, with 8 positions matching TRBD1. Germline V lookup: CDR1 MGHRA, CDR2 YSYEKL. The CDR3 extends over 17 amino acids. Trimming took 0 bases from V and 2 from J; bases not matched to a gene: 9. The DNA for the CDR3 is TGCGCCAGCAGCCAAGAGGACGTTGGGACAGGAGCCTACGAGCAGTACTTC. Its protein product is CASSQEDVGTGAYEQYF.

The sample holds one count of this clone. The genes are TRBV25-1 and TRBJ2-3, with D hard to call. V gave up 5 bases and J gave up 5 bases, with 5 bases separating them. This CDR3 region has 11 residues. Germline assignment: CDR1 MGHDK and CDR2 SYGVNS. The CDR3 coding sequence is TGTGCCAGCAGTTCGGTAGATACGCAGTATTTT. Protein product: CASSSVDTQYF.

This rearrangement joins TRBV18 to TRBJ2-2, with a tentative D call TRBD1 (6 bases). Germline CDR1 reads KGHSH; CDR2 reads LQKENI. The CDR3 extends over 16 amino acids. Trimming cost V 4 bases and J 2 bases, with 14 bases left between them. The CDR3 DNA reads TGTGCCAGCTCACTAGTCTCCAGGGGAAACACCGGGGAGCTGTTTTTT. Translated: CASSLVSRGNTGELFF.

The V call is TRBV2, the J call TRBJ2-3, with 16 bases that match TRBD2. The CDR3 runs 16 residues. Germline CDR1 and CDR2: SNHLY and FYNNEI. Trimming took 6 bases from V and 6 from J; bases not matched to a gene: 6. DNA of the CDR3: TGTGCCAGCAGGCCCCCGGGACTAGCGGGAGGGGATACGCAGTATTTT. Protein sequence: CASRPPGLAGGDTQYF.

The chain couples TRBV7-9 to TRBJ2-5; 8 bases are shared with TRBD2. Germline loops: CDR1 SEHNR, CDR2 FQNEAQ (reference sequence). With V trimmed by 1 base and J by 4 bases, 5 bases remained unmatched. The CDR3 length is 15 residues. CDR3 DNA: TGTGCCAGCAGCTTAGTGGCGGGAGGTGGAGAGACCCAGTACTTC. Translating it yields CASSLVAGGGETQYF.

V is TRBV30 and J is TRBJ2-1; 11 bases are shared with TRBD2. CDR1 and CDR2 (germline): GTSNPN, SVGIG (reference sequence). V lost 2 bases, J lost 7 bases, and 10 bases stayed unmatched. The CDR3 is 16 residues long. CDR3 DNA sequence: TGTGCCTGGAGTCTAGGAACTAGCGGGAGTTGGAATGAGCAGTTCTTC. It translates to CAWSLGTSGSWNEQFF.

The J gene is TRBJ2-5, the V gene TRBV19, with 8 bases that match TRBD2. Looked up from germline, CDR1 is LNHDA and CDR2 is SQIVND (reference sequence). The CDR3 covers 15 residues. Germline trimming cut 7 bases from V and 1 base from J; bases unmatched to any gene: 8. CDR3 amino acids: CASKRGSGTQETQYF. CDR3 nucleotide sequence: TGTGCCAGTAAAAGGGGTAGCGGGACCCAAGAGACCCAGTACTTC.

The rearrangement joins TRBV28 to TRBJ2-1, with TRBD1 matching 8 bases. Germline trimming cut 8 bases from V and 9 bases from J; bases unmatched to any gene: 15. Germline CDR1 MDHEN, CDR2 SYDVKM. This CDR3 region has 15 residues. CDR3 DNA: TGTGCCAGCCTCCCATCCGGACAGGGAGGAGGTGAGCAGTTCTTC. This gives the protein CASLPSGQGGGEQFF.

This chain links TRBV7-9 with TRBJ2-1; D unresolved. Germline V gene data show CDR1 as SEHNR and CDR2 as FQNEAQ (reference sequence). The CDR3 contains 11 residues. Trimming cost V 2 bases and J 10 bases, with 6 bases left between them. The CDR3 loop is CASSLPQEQFF. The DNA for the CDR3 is TGTGCCAGCAGCTTACCGCAGGAGCAGTTCTTC.

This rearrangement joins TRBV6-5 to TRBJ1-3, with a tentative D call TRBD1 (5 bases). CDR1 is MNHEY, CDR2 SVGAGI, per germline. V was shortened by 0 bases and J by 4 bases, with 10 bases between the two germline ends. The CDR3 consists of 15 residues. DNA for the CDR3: TGTGCCAGCAGTTACTCGGTAGGGGAAGGAAACACCATATATTTT. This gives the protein CASSYSVGEGNTIYF.